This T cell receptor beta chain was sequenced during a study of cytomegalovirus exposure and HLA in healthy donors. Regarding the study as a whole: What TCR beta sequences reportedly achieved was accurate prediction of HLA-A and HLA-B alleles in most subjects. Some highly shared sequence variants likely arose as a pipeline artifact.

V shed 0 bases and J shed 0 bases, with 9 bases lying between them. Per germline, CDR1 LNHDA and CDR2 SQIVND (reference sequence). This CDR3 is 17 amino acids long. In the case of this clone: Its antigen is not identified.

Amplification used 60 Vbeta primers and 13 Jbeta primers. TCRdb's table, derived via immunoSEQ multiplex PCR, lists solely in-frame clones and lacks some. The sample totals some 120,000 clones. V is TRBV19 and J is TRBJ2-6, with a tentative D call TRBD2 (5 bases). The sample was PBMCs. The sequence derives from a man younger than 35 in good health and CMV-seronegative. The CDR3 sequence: CASSIDRRSSGANVLTF. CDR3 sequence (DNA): TGTGCCAGTAGTATAGATAGGAGGTCCTCTGGGGCCAACGTCCTGACTTTC.